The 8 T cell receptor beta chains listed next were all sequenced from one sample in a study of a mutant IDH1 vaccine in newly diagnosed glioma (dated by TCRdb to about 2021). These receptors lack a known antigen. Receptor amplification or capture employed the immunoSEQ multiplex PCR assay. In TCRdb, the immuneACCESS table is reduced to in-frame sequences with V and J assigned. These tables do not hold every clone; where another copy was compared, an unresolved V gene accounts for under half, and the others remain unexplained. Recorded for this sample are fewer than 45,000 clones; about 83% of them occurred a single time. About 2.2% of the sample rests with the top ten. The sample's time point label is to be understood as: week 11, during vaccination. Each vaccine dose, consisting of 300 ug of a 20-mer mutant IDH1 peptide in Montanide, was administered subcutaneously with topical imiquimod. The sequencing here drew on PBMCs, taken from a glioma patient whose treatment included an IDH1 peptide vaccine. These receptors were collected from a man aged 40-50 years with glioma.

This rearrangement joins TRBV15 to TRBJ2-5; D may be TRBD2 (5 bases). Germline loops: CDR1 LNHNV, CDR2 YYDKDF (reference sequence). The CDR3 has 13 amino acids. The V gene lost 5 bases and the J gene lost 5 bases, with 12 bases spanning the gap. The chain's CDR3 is CATSSRAGETQYF. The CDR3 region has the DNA TGTGCCACCAGCTCACGGGCGGGTGAGACCCAGTACTTC.

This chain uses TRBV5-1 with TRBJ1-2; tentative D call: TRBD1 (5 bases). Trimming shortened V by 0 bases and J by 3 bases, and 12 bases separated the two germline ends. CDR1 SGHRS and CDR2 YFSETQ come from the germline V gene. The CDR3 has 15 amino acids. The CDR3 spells CASSLAQGDHYGYTF. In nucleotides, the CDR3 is TGCGCCAGCAGCTTGGCACAAGGGGATCACTATGGCTACACCTTC.

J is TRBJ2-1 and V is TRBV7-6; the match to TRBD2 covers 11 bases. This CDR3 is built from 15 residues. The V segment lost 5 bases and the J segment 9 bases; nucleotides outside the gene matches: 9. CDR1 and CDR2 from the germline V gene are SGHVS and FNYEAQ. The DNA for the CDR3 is TGTGCCAGCAGCCAGAACCCTAGCGGGAGGAGTGAGCAGTTCTTC. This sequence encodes CASSQNPSGRSEQFF.

The CDR3 DNA is TGTGCCAGCACGGGACAGTACAACACTGAAGCTTTCTTT. Translating gives CASTGQYNTEAFF. V and J are TRBV6-1 and TRBJ1-1, with 7 bases matching TRBD1. CDR3 length equals 13 residues. CDR1 and CDR2 (germline): MNHNS, SASEGT. After removal of 7 bases from V and 2 bases from J, the junction contained 4 bases not matched to a gene.

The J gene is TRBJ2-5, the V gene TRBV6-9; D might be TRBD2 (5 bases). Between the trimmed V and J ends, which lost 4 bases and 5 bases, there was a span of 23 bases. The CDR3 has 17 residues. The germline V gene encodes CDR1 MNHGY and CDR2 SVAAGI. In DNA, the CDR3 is TGTGCCAGCAGTTTTTTCGGGTGGACGGACCGAGGGGAGACCCAGTACTTC. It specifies CASSFFGWTDRGETQYF.

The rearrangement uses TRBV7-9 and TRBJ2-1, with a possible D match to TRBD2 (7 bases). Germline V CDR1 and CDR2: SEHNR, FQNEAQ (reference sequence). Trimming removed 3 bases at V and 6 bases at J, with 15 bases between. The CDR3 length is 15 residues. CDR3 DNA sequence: TGTGCCAGCAGCTTGAGGGGGACTACCAGCAATGAGCAGTTCTTC. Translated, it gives CASSLRGTTSNEQFF.

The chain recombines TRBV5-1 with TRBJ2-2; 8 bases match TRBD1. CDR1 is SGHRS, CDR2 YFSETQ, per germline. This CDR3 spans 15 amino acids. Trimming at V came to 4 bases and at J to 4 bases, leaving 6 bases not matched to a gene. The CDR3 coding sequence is TGCGCCAGCAGCGAGGGACAGGAGATCACCGGGGAGCTGTTTTTT. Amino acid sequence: CASSEGQEITGELFF.

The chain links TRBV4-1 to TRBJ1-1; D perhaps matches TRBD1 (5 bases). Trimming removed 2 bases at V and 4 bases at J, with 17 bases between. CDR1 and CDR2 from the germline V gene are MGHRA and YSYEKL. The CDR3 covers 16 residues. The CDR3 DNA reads TGCGCCAGCAGCCAACCCCGGGGGGAGTGGATCACTGAAGCTTTCTTT. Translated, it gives CASSQPRGEWITEAFF.